This record covers a single TCR beta chain. This record comes from a study of blood T cell repertoires in COVID-19. Study in general: Samples representing acute and convalescent COVID-19 were sourced from the United States, Italy and Spain. Sample material is recorded as cDNA or gDNA derived from T cells, B-cell-depleted T cells, or PBMCs.

In the original workflow: How many nucleated cells were present was estimated from reference gene primer amplification. The assay was immunoSEQ multiplex PCR, and TCRdb's table has in-frame clones only and misses some. The V and J calls and the clone size are those of that table, but D and trimming were determined from the DNA. Of about 100,000 clones listed, about 90% are singletons. This CDR3 contains 15 residues. V gave up 8 bases and J gave up 6 bases; unmatched junction bases: 15. The germline CDR1 and CDR2 sequences are SNHLY and FYNNEI. The material sequenced was peripheral blood. V is TRBV2 and J is TRBJ2-7; 8 positions agree with TRBD1. This receptor was obtained from a young man in a cohort sampled during active COVID-19. CDR3 sequence (DNA): TGTGCCAGCTCCCGAAAGACAGGGGAAGGGGGCGAGCAGTACTTC. Translated: CASSRKTGEGGEQYF.